Each of the 2 T cell receptor beta chains below was sequenced from the same sample in a study of beta chain features in type 1 diabetes. Overall study results and limits: Type 1 diabetes patients had moderately but significantly shorter TCRB CDR3s in all four CD4+ subsets.

Since all of the isolated RNA was reverse transcribed, expressed TCRB transcripts were what got sequenced. Sequencing was performed with immunoSEQ multiplex PCR; in TCRdb, only in-frame clones are kept and a portion is missing. Of roughly 730,000 clones detected, 13% appear once; the ten largest clones hold approximately 0.02%. Their cognate antigens are unknown. Material: naive CD4+ T cells from blood. The receptor set was obtained from a man aged 18 to 30 with type 1 diabetes.

This clone was counted a few times. The chain recombines TRBV14 with TRBJ1-1; 11 bases line up with TRBD1. In germline, CDR1 is SGHDN, CDR2 FVKESK. This CDR3 region has 14 residues. V trimming: 6 bases; J trimming: 10 bases; junction bases outside the gene matches: 10. The CDR3 sequence is CASRDTGTGGRAFF. CDR3 DNA: TGTGCCAGCAGGGACACCGGGACAGGGGGTCGAGCTTTCTTT.

The chain uses TRBV7-2 and TRBJ2-6; D is uncertain. Trimming shortened V by 2 bases and J by 2 bases, and 7 bases separated the two germline ends. CDR1 and CDR2 (germline): SGHTA, FQGNSA. The CDR3 runs to 15 residues. CDR3 in amino acids: CASSLTATGANVLTF. In DNA, the CDR3 is TGTGCCAGCAGCTTAACGGCAACTGGGGCCAACGTCCTGACTTTC.